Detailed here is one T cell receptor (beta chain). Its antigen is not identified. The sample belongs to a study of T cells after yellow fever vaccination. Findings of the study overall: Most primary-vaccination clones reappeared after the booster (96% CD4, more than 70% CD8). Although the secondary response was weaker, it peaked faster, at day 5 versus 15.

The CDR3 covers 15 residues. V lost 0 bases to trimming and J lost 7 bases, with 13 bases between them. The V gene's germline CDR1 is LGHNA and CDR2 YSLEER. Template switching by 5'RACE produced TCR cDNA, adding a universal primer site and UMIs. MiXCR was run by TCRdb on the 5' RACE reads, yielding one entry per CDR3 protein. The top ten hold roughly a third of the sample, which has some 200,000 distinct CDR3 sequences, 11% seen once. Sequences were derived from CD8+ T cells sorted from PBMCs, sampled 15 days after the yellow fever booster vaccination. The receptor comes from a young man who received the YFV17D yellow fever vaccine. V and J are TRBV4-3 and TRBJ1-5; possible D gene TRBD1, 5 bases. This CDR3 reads CASSQDGGRGQPQHF. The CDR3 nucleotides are TGCGCCAGCAGCCAAGATGGGGGGAGAGGACAGCCCCAGCATTTT.